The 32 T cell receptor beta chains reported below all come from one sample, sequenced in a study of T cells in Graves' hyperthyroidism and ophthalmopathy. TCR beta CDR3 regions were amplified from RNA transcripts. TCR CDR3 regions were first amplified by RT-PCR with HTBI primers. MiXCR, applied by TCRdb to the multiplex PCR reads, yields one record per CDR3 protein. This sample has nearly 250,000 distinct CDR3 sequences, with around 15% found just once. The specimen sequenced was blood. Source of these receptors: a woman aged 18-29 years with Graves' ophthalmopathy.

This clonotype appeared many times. Here the CDR3 reads CATMRTGEAFF. CDR3 sequence (DNA): TGTGCCACCATGAGGACAGGTGAAGCTTTCTTT. The V gene is TRBV28, the J gene TRBJ1-1, with 7 bases aligning to TRBD1. The CDR3 consists of 11 residues. With 10 bases clipped from V and 7 bases from J, the junction kept 6 bases outside the gene matches. Germline V gives CDR1 MDHEN, CDR2 SYDVKM.

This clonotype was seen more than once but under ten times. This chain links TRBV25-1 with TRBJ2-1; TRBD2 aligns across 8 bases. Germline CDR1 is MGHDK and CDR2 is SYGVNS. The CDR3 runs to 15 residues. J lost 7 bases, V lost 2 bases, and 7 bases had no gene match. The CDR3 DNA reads TGTGCCAGCAGTGAAACCATAGCGGGAATAAATGAGCAGTTCTTC. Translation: CASSETIAGINEQFF.

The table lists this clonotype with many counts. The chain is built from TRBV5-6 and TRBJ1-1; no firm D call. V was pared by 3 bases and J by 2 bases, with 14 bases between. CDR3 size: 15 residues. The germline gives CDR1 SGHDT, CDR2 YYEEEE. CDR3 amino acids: CASSWAPTGNTEAFF. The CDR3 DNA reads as TGTGCCAGCAGCTGGGCACCGACGGGAAACACTGAAGCTTTCTTT.

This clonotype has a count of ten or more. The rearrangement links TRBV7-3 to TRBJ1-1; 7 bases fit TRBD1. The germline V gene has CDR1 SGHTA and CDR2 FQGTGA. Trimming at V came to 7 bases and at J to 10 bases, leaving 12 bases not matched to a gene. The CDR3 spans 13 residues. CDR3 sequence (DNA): TGTGCCAGCACCCCAGAACAGGGGCCCCGAGCTTTCTTT. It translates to CASTPEQGPRAFF.

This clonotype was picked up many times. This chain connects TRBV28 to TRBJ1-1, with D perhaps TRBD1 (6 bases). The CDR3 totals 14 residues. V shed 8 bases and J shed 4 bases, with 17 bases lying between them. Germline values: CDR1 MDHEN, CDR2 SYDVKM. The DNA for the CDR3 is TGTGCCAGCCTCTCCCAAGGGGGGGCCACTGAAGCTTTCTTT. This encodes CASLSQGGATEAFF.

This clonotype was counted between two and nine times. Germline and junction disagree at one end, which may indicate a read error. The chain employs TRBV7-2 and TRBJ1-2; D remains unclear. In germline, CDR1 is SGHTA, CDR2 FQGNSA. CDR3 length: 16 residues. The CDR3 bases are TGTGCCGGCAGCTTAGCGGTGGGAATCGGCGGCTATGGCTACACCTTC. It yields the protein CAGSLAVGIGGYGYTF.

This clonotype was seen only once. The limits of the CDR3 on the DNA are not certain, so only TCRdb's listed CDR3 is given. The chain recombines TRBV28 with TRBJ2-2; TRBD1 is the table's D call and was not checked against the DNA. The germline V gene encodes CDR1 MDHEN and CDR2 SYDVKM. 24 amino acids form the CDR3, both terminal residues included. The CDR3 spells CASSLKDFGSYEQYFGPGTGELFF.

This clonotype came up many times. CDR3 sequence: CASSLRRGQNLNTEAFF. Written as DNA, the CDR3 is TGTGCCAGCAGCTTAAGAAGGGGGCAGAACCTGAACACTGAAGCTTTCTTT. This chain links TRBV7-9 with TRBJ1-1; 7 bases map to TRBD1. With 2 bases clipped from V and 0 bases from J, the junction kept 9 bases outside the gene matches. CDR1 SEHNR and CDR2 FQNEAQ come from the germline V gene (reference sequence). This CDR3 contains 17 residues.

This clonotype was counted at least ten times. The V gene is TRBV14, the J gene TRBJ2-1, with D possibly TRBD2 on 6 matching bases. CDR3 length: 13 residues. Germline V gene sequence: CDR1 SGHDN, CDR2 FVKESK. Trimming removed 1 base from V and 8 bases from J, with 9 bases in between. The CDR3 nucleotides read TGTGCCAGCAGCCAAGCTGGAGGGCATGAGCAGTTCTTC. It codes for CASSQAGGHEQFF.

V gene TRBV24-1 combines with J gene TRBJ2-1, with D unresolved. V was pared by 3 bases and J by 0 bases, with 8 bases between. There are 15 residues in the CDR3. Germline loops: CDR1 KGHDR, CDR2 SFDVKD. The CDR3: CATSDRASSYNEQFF. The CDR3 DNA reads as TGTGCCACCAGTGATAGGGCTAGCTCCTACAATGAGCAGTTCTTC.

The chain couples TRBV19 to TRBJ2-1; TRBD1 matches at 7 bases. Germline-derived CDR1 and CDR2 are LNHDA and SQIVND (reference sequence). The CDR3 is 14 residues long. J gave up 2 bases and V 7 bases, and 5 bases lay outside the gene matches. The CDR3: CASNVGTAYNEQFF. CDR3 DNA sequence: TGTGCCAGTAATGTAGGGACAGCCTACAATGAGCAGTTCTTC. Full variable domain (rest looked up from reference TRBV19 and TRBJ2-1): DGGITQSPKYLFRKEGQNVTLSCEQNLNHDAMYWYRQDPGQGLRLIYYSQIVNDFQKGDIAEGYSVSREKKESFPLTVTSAQKNPTAFYLCASNVGTAYNEQFFGPGTRLTVL.

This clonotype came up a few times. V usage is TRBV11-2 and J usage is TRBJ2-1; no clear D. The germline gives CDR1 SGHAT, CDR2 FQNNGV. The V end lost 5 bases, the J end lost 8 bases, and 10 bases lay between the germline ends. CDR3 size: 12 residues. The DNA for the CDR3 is TGTGCCAGCAGCGCTAACCGTGATGAGCAGTTCTTC. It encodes CASSANRDEQFF.

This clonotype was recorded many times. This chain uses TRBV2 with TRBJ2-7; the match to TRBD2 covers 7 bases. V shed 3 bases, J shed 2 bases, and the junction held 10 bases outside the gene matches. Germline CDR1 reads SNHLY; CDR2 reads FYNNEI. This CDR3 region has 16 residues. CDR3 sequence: CASSDRGLAAAYEQYF. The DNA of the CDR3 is TGTGCCAGCAGTGATAGGGGTCTAGCGGCAGCCTACGAGCAGTACTTC.

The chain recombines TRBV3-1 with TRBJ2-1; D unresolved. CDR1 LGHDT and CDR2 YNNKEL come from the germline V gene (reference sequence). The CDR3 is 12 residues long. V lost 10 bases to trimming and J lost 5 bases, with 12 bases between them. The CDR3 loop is CATSAQNNEQFF. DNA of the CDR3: TGTGCCACCTCCGCCCAAAACAATGAGCAGTTCTTC.

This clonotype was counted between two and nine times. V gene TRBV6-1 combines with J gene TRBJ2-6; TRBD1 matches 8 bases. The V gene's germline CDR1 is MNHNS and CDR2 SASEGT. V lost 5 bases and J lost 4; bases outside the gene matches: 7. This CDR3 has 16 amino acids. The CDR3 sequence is CASSRQGAEGANVLTF. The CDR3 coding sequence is TGTGCCAGCAGTCGTCAGGGGGCGGAAGGGGCCAACGTCCTGACTTTC.

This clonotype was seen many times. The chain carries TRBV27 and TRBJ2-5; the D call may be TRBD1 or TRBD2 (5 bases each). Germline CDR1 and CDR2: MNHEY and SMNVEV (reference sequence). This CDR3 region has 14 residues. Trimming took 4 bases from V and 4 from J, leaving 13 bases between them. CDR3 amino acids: CASSSGATRETQYF. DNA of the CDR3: TGTGCCAGCAGTTCCGGGGCTACCAGAGAGACCCAGTACTTC.

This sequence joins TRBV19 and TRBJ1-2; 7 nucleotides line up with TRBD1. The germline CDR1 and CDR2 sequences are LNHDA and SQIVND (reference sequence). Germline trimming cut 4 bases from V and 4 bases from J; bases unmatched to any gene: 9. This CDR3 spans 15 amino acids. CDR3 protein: CASSTRGGSGYGYTF. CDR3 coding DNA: TGTGCCAGTAGTACCAGGGGGGGGAGCGGCTATGGCTACACCTTC.

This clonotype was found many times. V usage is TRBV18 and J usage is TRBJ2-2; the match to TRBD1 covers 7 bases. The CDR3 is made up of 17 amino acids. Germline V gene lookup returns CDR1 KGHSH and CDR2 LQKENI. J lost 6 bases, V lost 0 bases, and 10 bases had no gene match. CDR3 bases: TGTGCCAGCTCACCACCGTACGGGACAGTGAAGGCCGGGGAGCTGTTTTTT. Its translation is CASSPPYGTVKAGELFF.

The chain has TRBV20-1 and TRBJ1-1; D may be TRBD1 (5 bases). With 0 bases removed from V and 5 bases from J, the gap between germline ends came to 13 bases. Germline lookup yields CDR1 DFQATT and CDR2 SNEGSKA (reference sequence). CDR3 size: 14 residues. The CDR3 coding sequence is TGCAGTGCTAGAGATCCCCTTGGGGGGACTGAAGCTTTCTTT. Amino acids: CSARDPLGGTEAFF.

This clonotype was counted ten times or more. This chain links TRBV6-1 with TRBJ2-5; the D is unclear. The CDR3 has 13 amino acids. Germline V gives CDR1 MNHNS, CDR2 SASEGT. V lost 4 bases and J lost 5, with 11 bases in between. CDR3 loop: CASSGDAGETQYF. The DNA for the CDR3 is TGTGCCAGCAGTGGAGATGCCGGGGAGACCCAGTACTTC.

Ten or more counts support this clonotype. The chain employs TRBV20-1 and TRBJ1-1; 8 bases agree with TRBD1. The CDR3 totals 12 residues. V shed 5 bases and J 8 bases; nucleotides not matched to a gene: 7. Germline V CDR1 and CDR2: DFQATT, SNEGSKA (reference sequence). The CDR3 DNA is TGCAGTGCTGTCAGGGGGCGCGGGGAAGCTTTCTTT. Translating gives CSAVRGRGEAFF.

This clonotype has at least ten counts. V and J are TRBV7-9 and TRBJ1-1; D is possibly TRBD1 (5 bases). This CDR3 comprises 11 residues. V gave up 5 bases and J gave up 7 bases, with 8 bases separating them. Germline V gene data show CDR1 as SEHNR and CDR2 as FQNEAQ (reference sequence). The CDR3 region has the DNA TGTGCCAGCAGCCGGGACTTTGAAGCTTTCTTT. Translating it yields CASSRDFEAFF.

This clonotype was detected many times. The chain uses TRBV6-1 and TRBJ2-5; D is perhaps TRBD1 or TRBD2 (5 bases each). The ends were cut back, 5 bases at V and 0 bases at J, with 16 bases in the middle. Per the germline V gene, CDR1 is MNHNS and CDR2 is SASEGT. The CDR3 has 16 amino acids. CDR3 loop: CASSFPPGTNQETQYF. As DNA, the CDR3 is TGTGCCAGCAGTTTTCCGCCGGGGACCAACCAAGAGACCCAGTACTTC.

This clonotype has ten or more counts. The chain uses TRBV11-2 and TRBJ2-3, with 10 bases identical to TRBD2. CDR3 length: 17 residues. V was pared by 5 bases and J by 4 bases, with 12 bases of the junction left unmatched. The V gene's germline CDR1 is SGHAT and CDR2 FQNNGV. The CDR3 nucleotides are TGTGCCAGCAGCCCCCCTCTGAGCGGGGGGGGGGCAGATACGCAGTATTTT. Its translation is CASSPPLSGGGADTQYF.

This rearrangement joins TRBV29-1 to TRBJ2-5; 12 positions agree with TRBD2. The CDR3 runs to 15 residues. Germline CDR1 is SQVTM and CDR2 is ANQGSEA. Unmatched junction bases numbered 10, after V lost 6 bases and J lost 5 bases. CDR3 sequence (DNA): TGCAGCGTCTCCTACCCCGGGACTAGCGGGGAGACCCAGTACTTC. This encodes CSVSYPGTSGETQYF.

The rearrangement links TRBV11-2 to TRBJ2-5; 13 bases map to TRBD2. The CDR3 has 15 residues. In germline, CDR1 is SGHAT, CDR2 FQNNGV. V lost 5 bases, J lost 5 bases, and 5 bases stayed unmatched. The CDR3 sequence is CASSGLAGAGETQYF. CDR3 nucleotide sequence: TGTGCCAGCAGCGGACTAGCGGGGGCCGGGGAGACCCAGTACTTC.

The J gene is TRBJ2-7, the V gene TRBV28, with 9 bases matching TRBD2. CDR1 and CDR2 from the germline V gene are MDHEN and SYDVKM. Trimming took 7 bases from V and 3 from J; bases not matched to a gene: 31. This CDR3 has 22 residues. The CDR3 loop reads CASNPTVRTSAGDGTRDYEQYF. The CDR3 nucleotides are TGTGCCAGCAACCCAACGGTGAGGACTAGCGCGGGGGACGGGACTAGAGACTACGAGCAGTACTTC. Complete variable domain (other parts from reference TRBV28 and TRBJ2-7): DVKVTQSSRYLVKRTGEKVFLECVQDMDHENMFWYRQDPGLGLRLIYFSYDVKMKEKGDIPEGYSVSREKKERFSLILESASTNQTSMYLCASNPTVRTSAGDGTRDYEQYFGPGTRLTVT.

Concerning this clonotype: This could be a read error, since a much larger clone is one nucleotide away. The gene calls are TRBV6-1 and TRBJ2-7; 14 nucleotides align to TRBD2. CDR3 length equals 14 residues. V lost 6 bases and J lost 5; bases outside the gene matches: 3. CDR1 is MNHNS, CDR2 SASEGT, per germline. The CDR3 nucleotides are TGTGCCAGCAGATCGACTAGCGGGGGGGACGAGCAGTACTTC. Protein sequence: CASRSTSGGDEQYF.

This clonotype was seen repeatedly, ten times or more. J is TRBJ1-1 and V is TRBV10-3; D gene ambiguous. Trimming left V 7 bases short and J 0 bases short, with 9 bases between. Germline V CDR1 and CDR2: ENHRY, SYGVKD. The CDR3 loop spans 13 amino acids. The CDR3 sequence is CAIKRDLNTEAFF. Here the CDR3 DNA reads TGTGCCATCAAGCGGGATTTGAACACTGAAGCTTTCTTT.

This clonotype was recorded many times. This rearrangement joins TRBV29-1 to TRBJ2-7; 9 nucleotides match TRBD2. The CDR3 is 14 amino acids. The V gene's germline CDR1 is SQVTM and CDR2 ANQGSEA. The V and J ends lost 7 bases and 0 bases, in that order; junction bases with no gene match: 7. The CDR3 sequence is CSGPSGDSSYEQYF. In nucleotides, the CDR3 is TGCAGCGGTCCTAGCGGGGATAGCTCCTACGAGCAGTACTTC.

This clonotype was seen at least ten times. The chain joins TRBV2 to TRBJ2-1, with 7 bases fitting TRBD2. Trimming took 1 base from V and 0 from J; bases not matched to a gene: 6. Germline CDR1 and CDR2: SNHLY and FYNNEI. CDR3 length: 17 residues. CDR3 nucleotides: TGTGCCAGCAGTGAAGAAGCGGGGTCAAGCTCCTACAATGAGCAGTTCTTC. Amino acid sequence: CASSEEAGSSSYNEQFF.

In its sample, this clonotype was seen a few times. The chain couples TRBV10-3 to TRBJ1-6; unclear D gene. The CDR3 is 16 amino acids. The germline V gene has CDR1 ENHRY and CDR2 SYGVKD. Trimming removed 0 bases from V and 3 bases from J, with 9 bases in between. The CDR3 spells CAISESARFYNSPLHF. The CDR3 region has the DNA TGTGCCATCAGTGAGTCAGCCAGGTTCTATAATTCACCCCTCCACTTT.